Presented here are 12 T cell receptor beta chains from one specimen sequenced in a study of high-grade serous ovarian cancer treatment subgroups. Clones were read by immunoSEQ multiplex PCR, and TCRdb kept only the in-frame ones, dropping some. The sample has some 4,500 clones, about three quarters seen once. The tumor samples were collected prior to definitive surgery or chemotherapy. The sample comprised tumor tissue. The receptors were gathered from a human donor with high-grade serous ovarian cancer.

The chain joins TRBV19 to TRBJ2-3; 8 bases fit TRBD2. The germline CDR1 and CDR2 sequences are LNHDA and SQIVND (reference sequence). V shed 2 bases, J shed 0 bases, and the junction held 4 bases outside the gene matches. The length of the CDR3 is 16 residues. The CDR3 here is CASSIYSGDSTDTQYF. The CDR3, as DNA: TGTGCCAGTAGTATATATAGCGGGGATAGCACAGATACGCAGTATTTT.

The genes are TRBV6-5 and TRBJ2-3, with 7 bases that match TRBD2. CDR1 and CDR2 from the germline V gene are MNHEY and SVGAGI. This CDR3 region has 14 residues. V shed 2 bases, J shed 4 bases, and the junction held 3 bases outside the gene matches. Here the CDR3 reads CASSYRLAADTQYF. In DNA form, the CDR3 reads TGTGCCAGCAGTTACCGACTAGCTGCAGATACGCAGTATTTT.

The genes are TRBV7-9 and TRBJ2-3; 9 nucleotides line up with TRBD2. Germline V lookup: CDR1 SEHNR, CDR2 FQNEAQ (reference sequence). The V gene end was trimmed by 5 bases and the J gene end by 4 bases; junction bases not matched to a gene: 13. There are 17 residues in the CDR3. CDR3 in amino acids: CASSPRASGARADTQYF. The CDR3 DNA reads TGTGCCAGCAGCCCCAGGGCTAGCGGGGCTAGGGCAGATACGCAGTATTTT.

The J gene is TRBJ1-6, the V gene TRBV19; 8 positions agree with TRBD1. The V gene end was trimmed by 0 bases and the J gene end by 9 bases; junction bases not matched to a gene: 4. CDR3 length: 15 residues. CDR1 LNHDA and CDR2 SQIVND come from the germline V gene (reference sequence). The CDR3 coding sequence is TGTGCCAGTAGTATAGAGGGCAGGGGGCTTTCACCCCTCCACTTT. Protein: CASSIEGRGLSPLHF.

J is TRBJ1-6 and V is TRBV5-6; TRBD1 agrees at 8 bases. Germline-derived CDR1 and CDR2 are SGHDT and YYEEEE. CDR3 size: 17 residues. The V gene end was trimmed by 4 bases and the J gene end by 10 bases; junction bases not matched to a gene: 16. In nucleotides, the CDR3 is TGTGCCAGCAGCCTCCACAGGACAGGGTGGTCATGGTCACCCCTCCACTTT. Protein: CASSLHRTGWSWSPLHF.

This clone came up a few times. The V and J genes are TRBV7-9 and TRBJ1-5; 9 bases align to TRBD1. J lost 2 bases, V lost 5 bases, and 7 bases had no gene match. The CDR3 length is 16 residues. Germline lookup yields CDR1 SEHNR and CDR2 FQNEAQ (reference sequence). The CDR3 DNA reads as TGTGCCAGCAGCCTAGAGACAGGGGGGGGCAATCAGCCCCAGCATTTT. Protein: CASSLETGGGNQPQHF.

The chain couples TRBV6-5 to TRBJ2-3, with 7 bases that match TRBD1. The CDR3 has 14 residues. The junction had 5 bases not matched to a gene; V was cut back by 6 bases and J by 2 bases. Germline V gives CDR1 MNHEY, CDR2 SVGAGI. CDR3 loop: CASSPTGFTDTQYF. DNA for the CDR3: TGTGCCAGCAGCCCGACAGGGTTCACAGATACGCAGTATTTT.

The chain carries TRBV30 and TRBJ2-2; D is undetermined. Germline CDR1 is GTSNPN and CDR2 is SVGIG (reference sequence). The V end was cut by 2 bases, the J end by 6 bases, with 16 bases between. The CDR3 length is 15 residues. The CDR3 DNA follows: TGTGCCTGGAGTCCCCCTTGGGGAAGGGCCGGGGAGCTGTTTTTT. This sequence encodes CAWSPPWGRAGELFF. The full variable domain, completed using reference TRBV30 and TRBJ2-2, is SQTIHQWPATLVQPVGSPLSLECTVEGTSNPNLYWYRQAAGRGLQLLFYSVGIGQISSEVPQNLSASRPQDRQFILSSKKLLLSDSGFYLCAWSPPWGRAGELFFGEGSRLTVL.

The chain is built from TRBV28 and TRBJ2-3; TRBD2 is a possible D gene (6 bases). This CDR3 has 16 residues. Between the trimmed V and J ends, which lost 5 bases and 0 bases, there was a span of 15 bases. CDR1 MDHEN and CDR2 SYDVKM come from the germline V gene. CDR3 coding DNA: TGTGCCAGCAGTCGTAGCGGACGCTCTAGCACAGATACGCAGTATTTT. It is translated as CASSRSGRSSTDTQYF.

The chain couples TRBV9 to TRBJ1-4, with D maybe TRBD1 (6 bases). V lost 6 bases and J lost 8, with 20 bases in between. This CDR3 is built from 15 residues. Germline V gene lookup returns CDR1 SGDLS and CDR2 YYNGEE. The CDR3 loop is CASTLVGQPLEKLFF. For the CDR3, the DNA is TGTGCCAGCACCCTCGTTGGACAGCCTTTAGAAAAACTGTTTTTT.

J is TRBJ2-7 and V is TRBV4-2, with D perhaps TRBD2 (5 bases). Trimming took off 0 bases at V and 5 bases at J, with 14 bases between the two ends. This CDR3 is built from 15 residues. Per germline, CDR1 LGHNA and CDR2 YNFKEQ. CDR3 DNA sequence: TGTGCCAGCAGCCAAGATCCGGCCGAGGAGGACGAGCAGTACTTC. Amino acid sequence: CASSQDPAEEDEQYF.

The chain carries TRBV2 and TRBJ2-5; no firm D call. The J call may be faulty, since TRBJ2-7 better matches the DNA end. Per the germline V gene, CDR1 is SNHLY and CDR2 is FYNNEI. This CDR3 is 14 amino acids long. CDR3 residues: CASSVTVTGYEQYF. The CDR3, as DNA: TGTGCCAGCAGTGTAACGGTGACCGGCTACGAGCAGTACTTC.